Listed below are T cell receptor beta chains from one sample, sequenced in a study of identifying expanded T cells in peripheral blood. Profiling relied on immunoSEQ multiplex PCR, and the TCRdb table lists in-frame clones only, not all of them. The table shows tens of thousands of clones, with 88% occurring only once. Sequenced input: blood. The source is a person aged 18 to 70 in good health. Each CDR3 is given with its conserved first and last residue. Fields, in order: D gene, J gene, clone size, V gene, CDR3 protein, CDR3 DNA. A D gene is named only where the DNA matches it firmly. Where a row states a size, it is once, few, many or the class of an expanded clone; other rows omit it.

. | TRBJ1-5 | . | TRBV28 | CASSPGGSNQPQHF | TGTGCCAGCAGCCCCGGAGGTAGCAATCAGCCCCAGCATTTT
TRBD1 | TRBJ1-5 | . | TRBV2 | CASSVGTGNQPQHF | TGTGCCAGCAGTGTCGGGACAGGGAATCAGCCCCAGCATTTT
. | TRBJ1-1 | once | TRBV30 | CAWRSGRTMNTEAFF | TGTGCCTGGAGGTCAGGACGCACGATGAACACTGAAGCTTTCTTT
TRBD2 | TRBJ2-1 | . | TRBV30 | CAWSSGTIDEQFF | TGTGCCTGGAGTAGCGGGACGATCGATGAGCAGTTCTTC
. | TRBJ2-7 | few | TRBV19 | CASSTTDRYEQYF | TGTGCCAGTAGTACAACTGACAGGTACGAGCAGTACTTC
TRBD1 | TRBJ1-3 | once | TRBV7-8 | CASSSSEGADPTGNTIYF | TGTGCCAGCAGCTCAAGTGAGGGGGCGGACCCAACTGGAAACACCATATATTTT
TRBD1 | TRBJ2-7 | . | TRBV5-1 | CASSLEGQRYF | TGCGCCAGCAGCTTGGAGGGACAGAGGTACTTC
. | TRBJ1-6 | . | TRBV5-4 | CASSLDSPANLHF | TGTGCCAGCAGCTTGGACAGCCCAGCAAACCTCCACTTT
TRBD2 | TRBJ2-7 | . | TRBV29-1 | CSVGPGTSGTYEQYF | TGCAGCGTTGGCCCCGGGACTAGCGGTACCTACGAGCAGTACTTC
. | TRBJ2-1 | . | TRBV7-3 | CASSNSNEQFF | TGTGCCAGCAGCAATAGTAATGAGCAGTTCTTC
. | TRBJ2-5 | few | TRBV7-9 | CASATREDGETQYF | TGTGCCAGCGCGACACGGGAAGACGGAGAGACCCAGTACTTC
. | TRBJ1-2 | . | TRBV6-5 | CASSYRGRNPSYTF | TGTGCCAGCAGTTACAGGGGACGCAACCCTAGCTACACCTTC
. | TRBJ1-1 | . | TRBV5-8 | CASSLVPANMNTEAFF | TGTGCCAGCAGCTTGGTGCCAGCCAACATGAACACTGAAGCTTTCTTT
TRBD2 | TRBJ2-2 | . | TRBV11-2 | CASSLAGANTGELFF | TGTGCCAGCAGCTTGGCGGGGGCGAACACCGGGGAGCTGTTTTTT
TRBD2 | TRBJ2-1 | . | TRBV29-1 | CSVVVAGGLSEQFF | TGCAGCGTCGTCGTAGCGGGAGGTCTGTCCGAGCAGTTCTTC
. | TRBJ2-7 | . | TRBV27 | CASSLRVPGRDEQYF | TGTGCCAGCAGTTTAAGAGTCCCGGGAAGGGACGAGCAGTACTTC
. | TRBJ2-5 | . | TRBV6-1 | CASSERAEETQYF | TGTGCCAGCAGTGAACGGGCAGAAGAGACCCAGTACTTC
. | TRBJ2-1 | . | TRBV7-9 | CASSLPGAGDNEQFF | TGTGCCAGCAGCTTACCTGGGGCAGGGGACAATGAGCAGTTCTTC
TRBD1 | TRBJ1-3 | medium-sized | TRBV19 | CASSPYFDRVGNTIYF | TGTGCCAGTAGTCCGTACTTCGACAGGGTTGGAAACACCATATATTTT
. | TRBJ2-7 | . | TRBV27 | CASTSPLKGEAYEQYF | TGTGCCAGCACCTCTCCCTTAAAGGGTGAAGCCTACGAGCAGTACTTC
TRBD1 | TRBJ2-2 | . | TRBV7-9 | CARTTGATNTGELFF | TGTGCCAGGACCACAGGGGCAACGAACACCGGGGAGCTGTTTTTT
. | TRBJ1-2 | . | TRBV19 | CASSMRQGGGYTF | TGTGCCAGTAGTATGAGGCAGGGAGGAGGCTACACCTTC
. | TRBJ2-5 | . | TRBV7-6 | CASSNQETQYF | TGTGCCAGCAGCAACCAAGAGACCCAGTACTTC
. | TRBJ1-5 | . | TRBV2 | CASRNRSVFGNQPQHF | TGTGCCAGCCGGAATAGGAGTGTGTTTGGTAATCAGCCCCAGCATTTT
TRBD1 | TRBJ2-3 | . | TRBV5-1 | CASSLRVLTGGGTQYF | TGCGCCAGCAGCTTGCGGGTCCTAACAGGGGGCGGTACGCAGTATTTT
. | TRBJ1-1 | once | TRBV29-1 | CSVVTGLGSTEAFF | TGCAGCGTTGTTACAGGGCTGGGTTCGACTGAAGCTTTCTTT
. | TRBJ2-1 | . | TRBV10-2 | CASSQYTGNEQFF | TGCGCCAGCAGTCAATATACAGGGAATGAGCAGTTCTTC